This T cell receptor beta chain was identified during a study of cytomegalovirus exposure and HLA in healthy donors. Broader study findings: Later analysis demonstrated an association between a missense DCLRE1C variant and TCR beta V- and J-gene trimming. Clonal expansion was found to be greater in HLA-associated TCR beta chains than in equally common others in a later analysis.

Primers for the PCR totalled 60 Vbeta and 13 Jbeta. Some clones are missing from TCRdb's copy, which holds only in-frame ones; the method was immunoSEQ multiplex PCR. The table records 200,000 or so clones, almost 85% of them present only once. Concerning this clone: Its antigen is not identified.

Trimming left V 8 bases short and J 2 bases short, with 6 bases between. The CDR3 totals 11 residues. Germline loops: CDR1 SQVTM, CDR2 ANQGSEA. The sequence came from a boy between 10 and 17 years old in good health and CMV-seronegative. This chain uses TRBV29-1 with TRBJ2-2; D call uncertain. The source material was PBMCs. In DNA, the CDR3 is TGCAGCTGTAGTAACACCGGGGAGCTGTTTTTT. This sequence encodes CSCSNTGELFF.